This T cell receptor beta chain emerged from a study of blood T cells in healthy people across ages. Study-wide points: Relative to aged donors, long-lived donors carried more naive CD4+ cells and displayed higher diversity. Diversity of TCR beta correlated strongly with naive T cell percentage.

With a J-beta primer mix and a sample-barcoded 5' primer, a second PCR ran about 7 to 12 cycles. Each CDR3 protein is one row after TCRdb ran MiXCR on the 5' RACE reads. The sample contains roughly 1.9 million distinct CDR3 sequences, about 39% of which appear only once. The people who gave samples were healthy Caucasians from Russia, aged about 6 to 100. In each sample, at least 6 million PBMCs were isolated. Germline lookup yields CDR1 SGHTA and CDR2 FQGNSA. This CDR3 has 15 amino acids. The ends were cut back, 5 bases at V and 6 bases at J, with 19 bases in the middle. Concerning this clonotype itself: What it binds is not known.

The chain has TRBV7-2 and TRBJ1-1, with D possibly matching TRBD1 (5 bases). The TCR was taken from a human donor in good health. Sequencing was carried out using blood. CDR3 bases: TGTGCCAGCAGCCCCCGAGCAGGGCCGATCTCTGAAGCTTTCTTT. This gives the protein CASSPRAGPISEAFF. Complete variable domain (other parts from reference TRBV7-2 and TRBJ1-1): GAGVSQSPSNKVTEKGKDVELRCDPISGHTALYWYRQSLGQGLEFLIYFQGNSAPDKSGLPSDRFSAERTGGSVSTLTIQRTQQEDSAVYLCASSPRAGPISEAFFGQGTRLTVV.